These 19 T cell receptor beta chains were sequenced from one sample in a study of shared clonotypes between healthy human individuals. Data came from immunoSEQ multiplex PCR; TCRdb stores just in-frame clones and leaves some out. The sample has hundreds of thousands of clones, approximately 96% seen once. Naivety among CD8 cells was defined by CD45RO negativity and positive CCR7 selection, thereby excluding terminally differentiated effector memory CD45RA+ cells. Specimen: naive CD8+ T cells sorted from blood. Source of these receptors: a woman aged 25 to 39 in good health.

This chain joins TRBV2 and TRBJ2-7; no clear D. The germline gives CDR1 SNHLY, CDR2 FYNNEI. Trimming took 2 bases from V and 3 from J, leaving 8 bases between them. There are 13 residues in the CDR3. The chain's CDR3 is CASSEFRIYEQYF. CDR3 DNA: TGTGCCAGCAGTGAATTTAGAATCTACGAGCAGTACTTC.

The V gene is TRBV28, the J gene TRBJ2-2; possibly TRBD1 for D (5 bases). The CDR3 runs 17 residues. In germline, CDR1 is MDHEN, CDR2 SYDVKM. Trimming cost V 5 bases and J 4 bases, with 20 bases left between them. Written as DNA, the CDR3 is TGTGCCAGCAGTCCACCAGGGCAGGGCATGATCACCGGGGAGCTGTTTTTT. Its protein is CASSPPGQGMITGELFF.

The chain recombines TRBV4-1 with TRBJ2-1, with 13 bases aligning to TRBD2. Germline CDR1 and CDR2: MGHRA and YSYEKL. J was trimmed by 0 bases and V by 3 bases; bases with no gene match: 8. The CDR3 contains 19 residues. CDR3: CASSHRTSGRGSSYNEQFF. CDR3 nucleotides: TGCGCCAGCAGCCACCGGACTAGCGGGAGAGGGAGCTCCTACAATGAGCAGTTCTTC.

The chain is built from TRBV28 and TRBJ1-2; tentatively, D is TRBD1 (5 bases). CDR3 size: 14 residues. Germline assignment: CDR1 MDHEN and CDR2 SYDVKM. V lost 3 bases and J lost 4, with 12 bases in between. CDR3 nucleotides: TGTGCCAGCAGTTTTGTCAGGGTTGGCTATGGCTACACCTTC. Translation gives CASSFVRVGYGYTF.

This clone was seen a single time. For the CDR3, the DNA is TGTGCCAGTAGTCCTCAGGGGACCCTCTCCTACGAGCAGTACTTC. Protein product: CASSPQGTLSYEQYF. The V call is TRBV19, the J call TRBJ2-7, with D possibly TRBD1 on 6 matching bases. This CDR3 has 15 residues. V was cut by 5 bases and J by 0 bases, with 14 bases left in between. Germline CDR1 and CDR2: LNHDA and SQIVND (reference sequence).

This chain uses TRBV2 with TRBJ2-1; D remains ambiguous. The CDR3 sequence is 15 residues long. Germline lookup yields CDR1 SNHLY and CDR2 FYNNEI. Between the trimmed V and J ends, which lost 2 bases and 2 bases, there was a span of 10 bases. The CDR3 loop is CASSEYVPTYNEQFF. The CDR3 DNA reads as TGTGCCAGCAGTGAATATGTACCAACCTACAATGAGCAGTTCTTC.

The V and J genes are TRBV4-1 and TRBJ2-3; 9 bases agree with TRBD2. CDR3 length: 15 amino acids. Per the germline V gene, CDR1 is MGHRA and CDR2 is YSYEKL. After removal of 1 base from V and 6 bases from J, the junction contained 5 bases not matched to a gene. The CDR3 protein is CASSQVSSGEDTQYF. CDR3 in DNA: TGCGCCAGCAGCCAAGTGTCTAGCGGGGAGGATACGCAGTATTTT.

CDR3 in DNA: TGTGCCAGCAGTTTTGGGGCGGGAGTATTGTCAGATACGCAGTATTTT. As protein: CASSFGAGVLSDTQYF. This rearrangement joins TRBV28 to TRBJ2-3; TRBD2 agrees at 7 bases. Germline V gene sequence: CDR1 MDHEN, CDR2 SYDVKM. The CDR3 is 16 residues long. Losses at the gene ends were 3 bases for V and 4 bases for J; bases not matched to a gene: 10.

The chain couples TRBV28 to TRBJ1-2, with 7 positions matching TRBD1. The CDR3 totals 16 residues. The ends lost 4 bases at V and 6 bases at J; junction bases unmatched: 14. Germline CDR1 reads MDHEN; CDR2 reads SYDVKM. The CDR3 DNA reads as TGTGCCAGCAGTTCGGGGACAGCCCTAACTACCAATGGCTACACCTTC. This translates into CASSSGTALTTNGYTF.

The rearrangement links TRBV7-9 to TRBJ1-5; D unresolved. Trimming pared 1 base from V and 4 bases from J, leaving 17 bases between. The CDR3 covers 17 residues. Germline V gene lookup returns CDR1 SEHNR and CDR2 FQNEAQ (reference sequence). In nucleotides, the CDR3 is TGTGCCAGCAGCTTAGTGGGCAAATCTAGAGGTAATCAGCCCCAGCATTTT. As protein: CASSLVGKSRGNQPQHF.

The chain carries TRBV19 and TRBJ2-7; 11 bases line up with TRBD2. The CDR3 contains 14 residues. V shed 3 bases, J shed 7 bases, and the junction held 5 bases outside the gene matches. Germline V gene data show CDR1 as LNHDA and CDR2 as SQIVND (reference sequence). DNA of the CDR3: TGTGCCAGTAGTATCCTAGCGGGAGGTGGAGAGCAGTACTTC. As protein: CASSILAGGGEQYF.

The V gene is TRBV11-2, the J gene TRBJ2-7; D not certain. The CDR3 consists of 12 residues. Trimming shortened V by 5 bases and J by 3 bases, and 8 bases separated the two germline ends. CDR1 and CDR2 from the germline V gene are SGHAT and FQNNGV. The CDR3: CASSHGYYEQYF. The CDR3 coding sequence is TGTGCCAGCAGCCACGGGTACTACGAGCAGTACTTC.

V and J are TRBV28 and TRBJ2-7; a weak D match, TRBD1 (6 bases). This CDR3 is built from 18 residues. Germline V gene lookup returns CDR1 MDHEN and CDR2 SYDVKM. V shed 4 bases and J shed 2 bases, with 24 bases lying between them. CDR3 nucleotides: TGTGCCAGCAGTTCCTACCACACCCAGGACCAGGGGCCCTACGAGCAGTACTTC. This gives the protein CASSSYHTQDQGPYEQYF.

This chain joins TRBV28 and TRBJ1-5; D ambiguous. The CDR3 extends over 14 amino acids. Germline V gene sequence: CDR1 MDHEN, CDR2 SYDVKM. The CDR3 sequence is CAQPRGGPAQPQHF. The CDR3 bases are TGTGCTCAGCCACGGGGAGGACCCGCTCAGCCCCAGCATTTT. The variable domain in full, with the rest retrieved from reference TRBV28 and TRBJ1-5, is DVKVTQSSRYLVKRTGEKVFLECVQDMDHENMFWYRQDPGLGLRLIYFSYDVKMKEKGDIPEGYSVSREKKERFSLILESASTNQTSMYLCAQPRGGPAQPQHFGDGTRLSIL.

The sample holds one count of this clone. The J gene is TRBJ2-4, the V gene TRBV19, with D possibly TRBD2 on 5 matching bases. The CDR3 is 15 amino acids. V lost 0 bases to trimming and J lost 1 base, with 7 bases between them. The germline V gene encodes CDR1 LNHDA and CDR2 SQIVND (reference sequence). The DNA for the CDR3 is TGTGCCAGTAGTATAGACCCGGGGGCCAAAAACATTCAGTACTTC. Amino acid sequence: CASSIDPGAKNIQYF.

In DNA form, the CDR3 reads TGTGCCAGCAAGCCCCGGGACAACCTTGAAAAACTGTTTTTT. Translation: CASKPRDNLEKLFF. The rearrangement links TRBV27 to TRBJ1-4, with a weak D call TRBD1 (6 bases). Germline CDR1 is MNHEY and CDR2 is SMNVEV (reference sequence). The CDR3 contains 14 residues. Trimming pared 7 bases from V and 7 bases from J, leaving 16 bases between.

The chain couples TRBV28 to TRBJ1-3; TRBD1 matches 7 bases. CDR1 is MDHEN and CDR2 is SYDVKM in the germline V gene. CDR3 size: 16 residues. V was pared by 5 bases and J by 4 bases, with 11 bases of the junction left unmatched. The CDR3 is CASSPSRQGRGNTIYF. CDR3 nucleotides: TGTGCCAGCAGTCCCAGCCGACAGGGCCGAGGAAACACCATATATTTT. Supplemented by reference TRBV28 and TRBJ1-3, the full variable domain reads DVKVTQSSRYLVKRTGEKVFLECVQDMDHENMFWYRQDPGLGLRLIYFSYDVKMKEKGDIPEGYSVSREKKERFSLILESASTNQTSMYLCASSPSRQGRGNTIYFGEGSWLTVV.

This chain connects TRBV14 to TRBJ2-7; D assignment may be TRBD1 or TRBD2 (5 bases each). The germline V and J ends were trimmed by 3 bases and 3 bases, with 15 bases remaining between them. Germline assignment: CDR1 SGHDN and CDR2 FVKESK. The CDR3 sequence is 15 residues long. The CDR3 DNA reads TGTGCCAGCAGCCACGATCGGGACCCCTACTACGAGCAGTACTTC. This gives the protein CASSHDRDPYYEQYF. Full variable domain (rest looked up from reference TRBV14 and TRBJ2-7): EAGVTQFPSHSVIEKGQTVTLRCDPISGHDNLYWYRRVMGKEIKFLLHFVKESKQDESGMPNNRFLAERTGGTYSTLKVQPAELEDSGVYFCASSHDRDPYYEQYFGPGTRLTVT.

This chain joins TRBV9 and TRBJ1-5; no clear D gene. Trimming took off 0 bases at V and 6 bases at J, with 13 bases between the two ends. Germline CDR1 SGDLS, CDR2 YYNGEE. The CDR3 is made up of 15 amino acids. In nucleotides, the CDR3 is TGTGCCAGCAGCGTAGGAAGGGAGCGTGGTCAGCCCCAGCATTTT. Translating gives CASSVGRERGQPQHF.